Listed below are T cell receptor beta chains from one sample, sequenced in a study of CD8 T cells in ankylosing spondylitis. TCRdb redid the calling of the 5' RACE reads with MiXCR, one entry per CDR3 protein. The sample holds fewer than 750,000 distinct CDR3 sequences, around a fifth seen once. The sample taken for sequencing was blood, either unsorted or a sorted T cell fraction (not recorded which). The receptors shown here come from a male donor with ankylosing spondylitis. Both conserved end residues are part of each CDR3. The order of the fields is J gene, V gene, CDR3 protein.

>TRBJ2-2|TRBV5-1
CASSAPGLAQVGELFF
>TRBJ2-2|TRBV7-6
CASSPLPGQNTGELFF
>TRBJ2-7|TRBV4-3
CASSQELSMGSYEQYF
>TRBJ1-2|TRBV6-1
CASFWAATSYGYTF
>TRBJ1-1|TRBV20-1
CSARRQGWAEAFF
>TRBJ2-1|TRBV5-1
CASSGDGPSYNEQFF
>TRBJ2-3|TRBV4-3
CASSPGKNTDTQYF
>TRBJ2-1|TRBV7-9
CASSLVAGSINEQFF
>TRBJ2-1|TRBV18
CASSLDRQGKNEQFF
>TRBJ2-3|TRBV12-3/TRBV12-4
CASRPRLAGADTQYF
>TRBJ2-1|TRBV12-3/TRBV12-4
CASSLSGTGYNEQFF
>TRBJ2-5|TRBV5-1
CASSLAGTGKETQYF
>TRBJ1-5|TRBV2
CASSEEGNQPQHF
>TRBJ2-7|TRBV4-1
CASSQGQGGSYEQYF
>TRBJ2-6|TRBV7-2
CASSLARLAGGTGANVLTF
>TRBJ2-3|TRBV7-9
CASSLGPPDTQYF
>TRBJ2-7|TRBV11-2
CASSLESASSYEQYF
>TRBJ2-1|TRBV27
CASIGLSYNEQFF
>TRBJ2-6|TRBV6-5
CASSYAGGSSGANVLTF
>TRBJ2-4|TRBV7-6
CASSPGNNKNIQYF
>TRBJ1-2|TRBV20-1
CSAMGGVDRGLGGYTF
>TRBJ2-5|TRBV11-2
CASSFSRLAGGRETQYF
>TRBJ2-2|TRBV12-3/TRBV12-4
CVSRFGQGPGELFF
>TRBJ2-1|TRBV2
CASSERGGGRNEQFF
>TRBJ2-3|TRBV12-3/TRBV12-4
CASSRLAGVADTQYF
>TRBJ1-5|TRBV7-2
CASSFQGQINQPQHF
>TRBJ2-3|TRBV12-3/TRBV12-4
CASSQASGNTQYF
>TRBJ1-4|TRBV20-1
CSARRGPFNEKLFF
>TRBJ2-7|TRBV2
CASSGVAGVDEQYF
>TRBJ1-1|TRBV12-3/TRBV12-4
CASSPRFRAFF
>TRBJ1-1|TRBV5-1
CASSLEGVDTEAFF